The T cell receptor (beta chain) under discussion was sequenced for a study of blood T cell dynamics during melanoma immunotherapy. In germline, CDR1 is MNHNY, CDR2 SVGAGI (reference sequence). The ends lost 6 bases at V and 7 bases at J; junction bases unmatched: 9. This CDR3 contains 15 residues. DNA loading was fixed at 300 to 350 ng for all bulk PBMC samples. TCRdb keeps only in-frame clones here, not all; method: immunoSEQ multiplex PCR. The top ten hold over 3.5% of the sample, which has approximately 22,000 clones, 87% seen once. Time point reported: pre-treatment baseline. The chain has TRBV6-6 and TRBJ2-3, with 11 bases identical to TRBD2. This receptor was identified in a human donor with melanoma. The input for sequencing was blood, taken from a patient treated with checkpoint blockade. The CDR3 protein is CASRQTSGSRNTQYF. The CDR3 nucleotides read TGTGCCAGCAGGCAAACTAGCGGGAGTAGAAATACGCAGTATTTT.